This T cell receptor beta chain was observed in a study of OX40 agonist ivuxolimab in advanced cancers. Whole-study context: Each patient was given ivuxolimab into a vein every 2 weeks, at 0.01 to 10 mg/kg.

Study results and caveats: Clonal expansion in partial responders at 0.1-3.0 mg/kg ranked among the lowest. CD4+ and CD8+ T cells in blood underwent clonal expansion by week 6 at 0.1 to 3.0 mg/kg.

Blood got drawn at baseline, again on cycle 4 day 1, and then on cycle 7 day 1. Germline trimming cut 2 bases from V and 0 bases from J; bases unmatched to any gene: 3. Germline values: CDR1 SGHRS, CDR2 YFSETQ. The CDR3 is 15 amino acids. This table comes from immunoSEQ multiplex PCR, and its TCRdb copy is limited to in-frame clones, with some not included. The data contain 40,000 to 60,000 clones, about three quarters of them seen just once; the ten biggest clones take up roughly 7.9%. Notes on this clone: The antigen is unknown.

The sequence was collected from an adult with an advanced solid tumor such as melanoma, head and neck, liver or kidney cancer. The chain links TRBV5-1 to TRBJ2-3; 7 positions agree with TRBD2. The sequences come from CD4+ or CD8+ T cells sorted from blood, collected in a trial of the OX40 agonist ivuxolimab. CDR3 sequence reads: CASSFLAESTDTQYF. The CDR3, as DNA: TGCGCCAGCAGCTTCCTAGCGGAAAGCACAGATACGCAGTATTTT.